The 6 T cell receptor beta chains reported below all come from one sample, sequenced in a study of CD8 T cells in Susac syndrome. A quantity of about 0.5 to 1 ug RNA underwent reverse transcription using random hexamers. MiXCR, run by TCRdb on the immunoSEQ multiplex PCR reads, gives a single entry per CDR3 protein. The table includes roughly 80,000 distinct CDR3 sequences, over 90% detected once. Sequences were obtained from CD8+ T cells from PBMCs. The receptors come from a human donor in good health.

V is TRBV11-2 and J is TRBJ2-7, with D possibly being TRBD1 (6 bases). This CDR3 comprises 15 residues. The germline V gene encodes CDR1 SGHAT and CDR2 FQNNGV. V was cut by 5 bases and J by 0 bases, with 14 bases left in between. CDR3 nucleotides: TGTGCCAGCAGCACTGGACAGAGTGCCTCCTACGAGCAGTACGTC. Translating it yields CASSTGQSASYEQYV.

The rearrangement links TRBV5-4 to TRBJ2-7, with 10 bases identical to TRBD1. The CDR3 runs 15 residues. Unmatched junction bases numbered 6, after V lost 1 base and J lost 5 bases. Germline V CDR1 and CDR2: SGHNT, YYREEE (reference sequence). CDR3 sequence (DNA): TGTGCCAGCAGCTTGAAGGGGACAGGGGCGGACGAGCAGTACTTC. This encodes CASSLKGTGADEQYF.

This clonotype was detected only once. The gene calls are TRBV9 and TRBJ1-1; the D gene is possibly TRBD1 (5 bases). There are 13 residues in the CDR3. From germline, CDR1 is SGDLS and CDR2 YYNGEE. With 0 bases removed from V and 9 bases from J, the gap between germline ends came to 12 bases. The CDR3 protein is CASSVGGDGKAFF. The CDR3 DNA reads TGTGCCAGCAGCGTAGGCGGGGACGGGAAAGCTTTCTTT.

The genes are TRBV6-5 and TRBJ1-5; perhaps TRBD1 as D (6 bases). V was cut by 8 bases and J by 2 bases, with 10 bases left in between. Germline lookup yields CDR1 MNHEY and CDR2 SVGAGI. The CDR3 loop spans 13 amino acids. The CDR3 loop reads CASSTGRNQPQHF. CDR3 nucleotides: TGTGCCAGCTCGACAGGCCGCAATCAGCCCCAGCATTTT.

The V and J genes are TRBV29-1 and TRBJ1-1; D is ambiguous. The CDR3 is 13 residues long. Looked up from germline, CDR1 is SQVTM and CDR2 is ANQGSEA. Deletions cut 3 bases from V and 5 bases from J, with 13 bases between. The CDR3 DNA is TGCAGCGTTGAGGTCGGGATCGGGACTGAAGCTTTCTTT. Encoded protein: CSVEVGIGTEAFF.

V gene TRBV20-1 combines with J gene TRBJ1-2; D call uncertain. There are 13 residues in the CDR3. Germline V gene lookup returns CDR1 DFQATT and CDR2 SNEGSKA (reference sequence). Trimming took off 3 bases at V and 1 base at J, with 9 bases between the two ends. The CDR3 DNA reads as TGCAGTGCTAGTTCGTGGGATAACTATGGCTACACCTTC. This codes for CSASSWDNYGYTF.